These 8 T cell receptor beta chains originate from one sample sequenced in a study of T cells in Graves' hyperthyroidism and ophthalmopathy (dated by TCRdb to between 2017 and 2020). Receptors were amplified or captured by multiplex PCR. The sequencer was an Illumina HiSeq 2000. TCR beta CDR3 regions were amplified from RNA transcripts. The first round of RT-PCR for the TCR CDR3 was performed with the HTBI primer set and the Qiagen OneStep RT-PCR kit. TCRdb's own reprocessing of the public reads used fastp at Q25 and MiXCR and kept productive beta chains. Each record represents a unique CDR3 protein, reported with the most common genes and DNA among its rows. This sample gives around 600,000 distinct CDR3 sequences in total; 12% to 15% of them show up just once. The top ten hold approximately 6.4% of the sample. Sequenced material: blood. The receptors stem from a young woman with Graves' ophthalmopathy.

This clonotype was recorded once. The V gene is TRBV7-9, the J gene TRBJ2-1; 9 nucleotides agree with TRBD2. The V segment lost 1 base and the J segment 2 bases; nucleotides outside the gene matches: 15. The germline CDR1 and CDR2 sequences are SEHNR and FQNEAQ (reference sequence). This CDR3 spans 20 amino acids. CDR3 sequence: CASSLVGGASGTPPYNEQFF. The CDR3 DNA sequence: TGTGCCAGCAGCTTAGTAGGAGGGGCTAGCGGGACCCCCCCCTACAATGAGCAGTTCTTC.

This clonotype was picked up a small number of times. The V call is TRBV20-1, the J call TRBJ2-1, with TRBD2 matching 12 bases. V dropped 2 bases and J dropped 3; count of bases not matched to a gene: 8. The CDR3 covers 17 residues. Germline values: CDR1 DFQATT, CDR2 SNEGSKA (reference sequence). CDR3 protein: CSARPTSGSGFYNEQFF. In DNA form, the CDR3 reads TGCAGTGCTAGACCGACTAGCGGGAGCGGGTTCTACAATGAGCAGTTCTTC.

A few counts support this clonotype. The CDR3 region is CASGGDSGNTIYF. DNA for the CDR3: TGCGCCAGCGGCGGAGACTCTGGAAACACCATATATTTT. The J gene is TRBJ1-3, the V gene TRBV5-1; D gene ambiguous. Germline lookup yields CDR1 SGHRS and CDR2 YFSETQ. This CDR3 region has 13 residues. Trimming shortened V by 7 bases and J by 0 bases, and 8 bases separated the two germline ends.

The J gene is TRBJ1-1, the V gene TRBV7-6; TRBD1 agrees at 7 bases. The J segment lost 0 bases and the V segment lost 7 bases, leaving 5 bases of the junction unmatched. Germline values: CDR1 SGHVS, CDR2 FNYEAQ. This CDR3 has 14 residues. The CDR3 region is CASTDTGVNTEAFF. CDR3 in DNA: TGTGCCAGCACCGATACAGGGGTGAACACTGAAGCTTTCTTT.

As to this clonotype: A single base separates this from a much larger clone, so it may be a read error. The chain combines TRBV2 with TRBJ2-1; 8 bases match TRBD2. The length of the CDR3 is 19 residues. CDR1 SNHLY and CDR2 FYNNEI come from the germline V gene. The CDR3 protein is CASSEASRGAGGGYNEQLF. CDR3 in DNA: TGTGCCAGCAGTGAAGCGTCGAGGGGGGCGGGAGGAGGGTACAATGAGCAGCTCTTC.

This clonotype has at least ten counts. The chain joins TRBV2 to TRBJ1-2; the D gene is possibly TRBD1 (6 bases). This CDR3 is 14 amino acids long. Trimming removed 7 bases at V and 9 bases at J, with 21 bases between. Germline CDR1 and CDR2: SNHLY and FYNNEI. CDR3 DNA: TGTGCCAGCAACTTCCAGGGGATATTTAGTCGCTACACCTTC. This gives the protein CASNFQGIFSRYTF.

The sample holds one count of this clonotype. The CDR3 reads CASTRGLADTQYF. The CDR3 nucleotides are TGTGCCAGCACCCGGGGGCTAGCAGATACGCAGTATTTT. The chain has TRBV28 and TRBJ2-3; D may be TRBD1 or TRBD2 (6 bases each). CDR3 length equals 13 residues. CDR1 MDHEN and CDR2 SYDVKM come from the germline V gene. Between the trimmed V and J ends, which lost 7 bases and 4 bases, there was a span of 12 bases.

This clonotype was picked up many times. The V call is TRBV12-3 or TRBV12-4, the J call TRBJ1-4, with a weak D call TRBD1 (5 bases). The CDR3 length is 14 residues. Trimming removed 8 bases at V and 8 bases at J, with 18 bases between. The DNA of the CDR3 is TGTGCCAGCCTATACCGGGGGATTGACGAAAAACTGTTTTTT. This encodes CASLYRGIDEKLFF.